The 9 T cell receptor beta chains below come from one sample, sequenced in a study of T cells in Graves' hyperthyroidism and ophthalmopathy. It was RNA transcripts that yielded the amplified TCR beta CDR3 regions. First-round RT-PCR with HTBI primers amplified the TCR CDR3 region. TCRdb re-called the multiplex PCR reads with MiXCR, one entry per CDR3 protein. The data contain about 660,000 distinct CDR3 sequences, about 45% of them singletons. Input material: peripheral blood or thyroid tissue (not recorded which). The origin of the receptors is an adult man with Graves' disease, either hyperthyroidism or ophthalmopathy (not recorded which).

The chain links TRBV12-3 or TRBV12-4 to TRBJ2-5; D uncertain. The CDR3 is 13 amino acids. Trimming pared 6 bases from V and 1 base from J, leaving 9 bases between. The CDR3 bases are TGTGCCAGCAGCTCGACCTGCCAAGAGACCCAGTACTTC. Translated, it gives CASSSTCQETQYF.

This clonotype was detected many times. This sequence joins TRBV5-1 and TRBJ1-1; the D gene is possibly TRBD1 (5 bases). This CDR3 is 12 amino acids long. CDR1 and CDR2 from the germline V gene are SGHRS and YFSETQ. The V end was cut by 4 bases, the J end by 8 bases, with 12 bases between. CDR3: CASSDDSFEAFF. CDR3 nucleotides: TGCGCCAGCAGCGACGACAGCTTCGAAGCTTTCTTT.

This clonotype was observed a handful of times. V and J are TRBV20-1 and TRBJ1-1; D may be TRBD1 (5 bases). V was cut by 0 bases and J by 0 bases, with 17 bases left in between. The CDR3 spans 17 residues. From germline, CDR1 is DFQATT and CDR2 SNEGSKA (reference sequence). The CDR3 protein is CSARDQGRLPMNTEAFF. The CDR3 DNA sequence: TGCAGTGCTAGAGATCAGGGACGGCTACCCATGAACACTGAAGCTTTCTTT.

This clonotype turned up a few times. This chain connects TRBV20-1 to TRBJ2-7, with TRBD1 as a possible D gene (6 bases). CDR3 length equals 13 residues. The V end lost 4 bases, the J end lost 3 bases, and 13 bases lay between the germline ends. The germline gives CDR1 DFQATT, CDR2 SNEGSKA (reference sequence). This CDR3 is CSATDGTFYEQYF. For the CDR3, the DNA is TGCAGTGCTACGGACGGGACATTCTACGAGCAGTACTTC.

The chain has TRBV7-2 and TRBJ2-7; TRBD2 matches 12 bases. Germline V gene lookup returns CDR1 SGHTA and CDR2 FQGNSA. With 7 bases clipped from V and 5 bases from J, the junction kept 15 bases outside the gene matches. The CDR3 loop spans 17 amino acids. In DNA form, the CDR3 reads TGTGCCAGCATCAGGGAGCTAGCGGGAGGGCCGGGGAACGAGCAGTACTTC. Translation: CASIRELAGGPGNEQYF. The full variable domain, completed using reference TRBV7-2 and TRBJ2-7, is GAGVSQSPSNKVTEKGKDVELRCDPISGHTALYWYRQSLGQGLEFLIYFQGNSAPDKSGLPSDRFSAERTGGSVSTLTIQRTQQEDSAVYLCASIRELAGGPGNEQYFGPGTRLTVT.

This clonotype was seen just once. The J gene is TRBJ2-5, the V gene TRBV10-3; D possibly matches TRBD1 or TRBD2 (5 bases each). Germline CDR1 is ENHRY and CDR2 is SYGVKD. The CDR3 covers 13 residues. With 10 bases removed from V and 3 bases from J, the gap between germline ends came to 15 bases. In nucleotides, the CDR3 is TGTGCCAGCGGCCGAAGGGGAGAAGAGACCCAGTACTTC. The encoded protein is CASGRRGEETQYF.

This clonotype was seen many times. V usage is TRBV19 and J usage is TRBJ2-2; maybe TRBD1 (5 bases). CDR3 size: 15 residues. Germline CDR1 and CDR2: LNHDA and SQIVND (reference sequence). V was pared by 2 bases and J by 0 bases, with 7 bases between. The CDR3 DNA is TGTGCCAGTAGTATACAGGGTGCGAACACCGGGGAGCTGTTTTTT. Residues: CASSIQGANTGELFF. The whole variable domain, remainder taken from reference TRBV19 and TRBJ2-2, is DGGITQSPKYLFRKEGQNVTLSCEQNLNHDAMYWYRQDPGQGLRLIYYSQIVNDFQKGDIAEGYSVSREKKESFPLTVTSAQKNPTAFYLCASSIQGANTGELFFGEGSRLTVL.

Many counts were recorded for this clonotype. The chain carries TRBV15 and TRBJ2-7; a possible D gene is TRBD2 (6 bases). CDR3 size: 16 residues. Germline V gene sequence: CDR1 LNHNV, CDR2 YYDKDF (reference sequence). The ends were cut back, 3 bases at V and 3 bases at J, with 18 bases in the middle. The CDR3 sequence is CATSRFLTSRDYEQYF. The CDR3 DNA sequence: TGTGCCACCAGCAGGTTTCTCACTAGCCGAGACTACGAGCAGTACTTC.

As regards this clonotype: This sequence may be a read error, since a much larger clone differs from it by one base. V gene TRBV20-1 combines with J gene TRBJ1-6, with D possibly TRBD1 on 5 matching bases. The CDR3 sequence is 13 residues long. CDR1 is DFQATT, CDR2 SNEGSKA, per germline (reference sequence). CDR3 DNA: TGCAGTGCTACTCCGGGACCGACTCTACCCCCCCACTTT. Translated, it gives CSATPGPTLPPHF.